This T cell receptor (beta chain) was obtained from a study of blood T cell repertoires in COVID-19. Method: immunoSEQ multiplex PCR; TCRdb's copy keeps in-frame clones and lacks some. The sample includes fewer than 250,000 clones, roughly 86% of them seen just once. This CDR3 has 13 residues. With 6 bases clipped from V and 9 bases from J, the junction kept 6 bases outside the gene matches. CDR1 and CDR2 (germline): MNHEY, SVGAGI. Source material: peripheral blood. The gene calls are TRBV6-5 and TRBJ2-1; 9 bases align to TRBD1. This receptor was obtained from a woman between 65 and 79 years old with active or convalescent COVID-19. The CDR3 sequence is CASSRDRGGEQFF. CDR3 bases: TGTGCCAGCAGCCGAGACAGGGGGGGTGAGCAGTTCTTC.